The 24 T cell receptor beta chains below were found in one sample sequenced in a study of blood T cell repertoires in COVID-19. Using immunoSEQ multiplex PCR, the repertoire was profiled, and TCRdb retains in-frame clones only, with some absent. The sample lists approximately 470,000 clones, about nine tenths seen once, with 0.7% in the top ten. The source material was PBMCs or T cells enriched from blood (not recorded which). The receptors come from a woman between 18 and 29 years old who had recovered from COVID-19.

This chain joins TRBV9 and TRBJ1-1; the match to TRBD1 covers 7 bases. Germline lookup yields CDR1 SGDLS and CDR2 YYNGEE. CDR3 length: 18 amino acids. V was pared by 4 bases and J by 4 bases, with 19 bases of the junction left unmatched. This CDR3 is CASSPSSNVDSGGTEAFF. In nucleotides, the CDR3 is TGTGCCAGCAGCCCCTCATCCAACGTAGATTCAGGGGGCACTGAAGCTTTCTTT.

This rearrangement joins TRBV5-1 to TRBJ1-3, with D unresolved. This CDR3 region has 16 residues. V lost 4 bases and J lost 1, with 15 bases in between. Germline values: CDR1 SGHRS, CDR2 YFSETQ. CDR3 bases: TGCGCCAGCAGCCTCGGGGAATTAACTTCTGGAAACACCATATATTTT. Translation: CASSLGELTSGNTIYF.

The CDR3 nucleotides are TGTGCCAGCGGGGACAGCCCAACCTACACCTTC. This sequence encodes CASGDSPTYTF. This chain links TRBV2 with TRBJ1-2, with TRBD1 identical over 7 bases. Losses at the gene ends were 8 bases for V and 10 bases for J; bases not matched to a gene: 7. CDR1 SNHLY and CDR2 FYNNEI come from the germline V gene. This CDR3 contains 11 residues.

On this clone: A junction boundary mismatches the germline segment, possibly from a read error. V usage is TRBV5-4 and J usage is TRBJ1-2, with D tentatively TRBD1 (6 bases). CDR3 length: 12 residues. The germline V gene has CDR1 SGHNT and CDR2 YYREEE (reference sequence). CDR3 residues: CASSFPGQSFSF. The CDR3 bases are TGTGCCAGCAGCTTTCCCGGACAGTCCTTCTCCTTC.

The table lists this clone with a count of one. This CDR3 is CASSRGEFSNSPLHF. CDR3 sequence (DNA): TGTGCCAGCTCCCGGGGGGAGTTTTCTAATTCACCCCTCCACTTT. The genes are TRBV27 and TRBJ1-6; D is possibly TRBD1 (5 bases). Trimming removed 8 bases at V and 6 bases at J, with 17 bases between. The V gene's germline CDR1 is MNHEY and CDR2 SMNVEV (reference sequence). The CDR3 length is 15 residues.

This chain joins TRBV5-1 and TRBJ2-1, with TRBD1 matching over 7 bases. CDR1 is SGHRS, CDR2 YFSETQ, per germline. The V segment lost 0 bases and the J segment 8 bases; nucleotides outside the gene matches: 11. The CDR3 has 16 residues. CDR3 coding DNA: TGCGCCAGCAGCTTGGATGCCGACAGGGCTTTCGATGAGCAGTTCTTC. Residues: CASSLDADRAFDEQFF.

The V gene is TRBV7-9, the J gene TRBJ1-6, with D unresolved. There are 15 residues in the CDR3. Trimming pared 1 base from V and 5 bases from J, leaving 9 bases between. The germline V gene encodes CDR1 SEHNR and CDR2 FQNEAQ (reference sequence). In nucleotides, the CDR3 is TGTGCCAGCAGCTTAGGGCACCTGAATAATTCACCCCTCCACTTT. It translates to CASSLGHLNNSPLHF.

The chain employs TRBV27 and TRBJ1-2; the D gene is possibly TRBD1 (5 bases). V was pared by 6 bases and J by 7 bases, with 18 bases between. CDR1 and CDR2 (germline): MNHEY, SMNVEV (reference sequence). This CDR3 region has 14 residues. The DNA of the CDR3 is TGTGCCAGCAGCCCGAGCCCAGGGATTGGTGGCTACACCTTC. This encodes CASSPSPGIGGYTF.

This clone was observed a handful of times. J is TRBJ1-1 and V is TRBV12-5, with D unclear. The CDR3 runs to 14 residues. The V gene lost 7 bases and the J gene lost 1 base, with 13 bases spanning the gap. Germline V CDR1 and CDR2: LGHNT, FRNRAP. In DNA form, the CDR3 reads TGTGCTAGTGACTCACCCAGAGGGAACACTGAAGCTTTCTTT. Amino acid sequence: CASDSPRGNTEAFF.

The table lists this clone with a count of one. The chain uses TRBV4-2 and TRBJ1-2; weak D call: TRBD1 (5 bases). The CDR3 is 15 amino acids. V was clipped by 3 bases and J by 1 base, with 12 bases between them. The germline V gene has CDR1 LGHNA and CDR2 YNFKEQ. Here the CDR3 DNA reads TGTGCCAGCAGCCAGACGGTAGGGGATAACTATGGCTACACCTTC. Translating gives CASSQTVGDNYGYTF.

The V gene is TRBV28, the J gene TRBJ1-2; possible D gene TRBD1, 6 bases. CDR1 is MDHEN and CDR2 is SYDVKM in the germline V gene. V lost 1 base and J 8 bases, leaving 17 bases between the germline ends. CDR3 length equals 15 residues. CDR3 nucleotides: TGTGCCAGCAGTTTATTAGGGGGGGAAGTGGTCGGCTACACCTTC. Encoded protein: CASSLLGGEVVGYTF.

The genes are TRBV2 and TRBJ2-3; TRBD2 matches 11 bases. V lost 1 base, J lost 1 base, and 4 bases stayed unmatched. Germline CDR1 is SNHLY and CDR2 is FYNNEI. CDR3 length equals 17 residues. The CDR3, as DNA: TGTGCCAGCAGTGAAGTTTTAGCGGGGGGGGGCACAGATACGCAGTATTTT. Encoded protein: CASSEVLAGGGTDTQYF.

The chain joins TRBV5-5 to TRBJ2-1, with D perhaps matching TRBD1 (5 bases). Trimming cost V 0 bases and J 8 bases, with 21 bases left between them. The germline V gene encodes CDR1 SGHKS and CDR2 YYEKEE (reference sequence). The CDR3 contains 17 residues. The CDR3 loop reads CASSLGVGRAGKDEQFF. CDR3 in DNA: TGTGCCAGCAGCTTGGGGGTTGGTCGGGCAGGGAAGGATGAGCAGTTCTTC.

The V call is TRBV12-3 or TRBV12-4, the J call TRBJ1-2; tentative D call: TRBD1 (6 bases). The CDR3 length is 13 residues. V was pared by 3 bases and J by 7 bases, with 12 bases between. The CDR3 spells CASSFGGGSGYTF. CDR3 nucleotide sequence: TGTGCCAGCAGTTTTGGGGGGGGCTCTGGCTACACCTTC.

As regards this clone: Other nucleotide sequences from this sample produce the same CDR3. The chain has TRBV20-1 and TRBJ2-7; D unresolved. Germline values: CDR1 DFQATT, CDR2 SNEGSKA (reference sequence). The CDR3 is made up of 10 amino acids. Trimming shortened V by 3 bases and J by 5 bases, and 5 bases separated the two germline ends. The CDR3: CSASQDEQYF. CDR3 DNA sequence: TGCAGTGCTAGCCAGGACGAGCAGTACTTC.

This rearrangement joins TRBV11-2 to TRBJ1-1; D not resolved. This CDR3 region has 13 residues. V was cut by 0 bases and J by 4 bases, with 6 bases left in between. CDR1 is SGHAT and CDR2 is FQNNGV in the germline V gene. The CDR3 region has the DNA TGTGCCAGCAGCTTAGAAACTCTCACTGAAGCTTTCTTT. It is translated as CASSLETLTEAFF. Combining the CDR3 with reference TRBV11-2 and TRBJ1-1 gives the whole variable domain EAGVAQSPRYKIIEKRQSVAFWCNPISGHATLYWYQQILGQGPKLLIQFQNNGVVDDSQLPKDRFSAERLKGVDSTLKIQPAKLEDSAVYLCASSLETLTEAFFGQGTRLTVV.

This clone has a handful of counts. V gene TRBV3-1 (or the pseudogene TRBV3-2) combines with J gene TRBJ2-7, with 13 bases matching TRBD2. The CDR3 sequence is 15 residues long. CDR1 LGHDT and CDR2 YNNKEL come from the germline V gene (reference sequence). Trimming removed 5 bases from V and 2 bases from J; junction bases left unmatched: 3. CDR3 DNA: TGTGCCAGCAGCTCACTAGCGGGGGGGCCCTACGAGCAGTACTTC. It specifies CASSSLAGGPYEQYF.

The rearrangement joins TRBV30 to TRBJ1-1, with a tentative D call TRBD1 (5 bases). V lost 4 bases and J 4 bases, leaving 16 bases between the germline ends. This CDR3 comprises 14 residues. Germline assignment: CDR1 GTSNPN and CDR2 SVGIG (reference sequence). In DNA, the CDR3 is TGTGCCTGGACCTTCGGGCAGGGAGGCACTGAAGCTTTCTTT. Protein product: CAWTFGQGGTEAFF. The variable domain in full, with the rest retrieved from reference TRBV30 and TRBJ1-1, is SQTIHQWPATLVQPVGSPLSLECTVEGTSNPNLYWYRQAAGRGLQLLFYSVGIGQISSEVPQNLSASRPQDRQFILSSKKLLLSDSGFYLCAWTFGQGGTEAFFGQGTRLTVV.

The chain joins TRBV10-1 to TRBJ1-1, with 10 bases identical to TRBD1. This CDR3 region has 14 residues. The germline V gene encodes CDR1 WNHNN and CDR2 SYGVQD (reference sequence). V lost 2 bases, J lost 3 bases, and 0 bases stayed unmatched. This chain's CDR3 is CASSEDRGHTEAFF. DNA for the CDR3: TGCGCCAGCAGTGAGGACAGGGGGCACACTGAAGCTTTCTTT.

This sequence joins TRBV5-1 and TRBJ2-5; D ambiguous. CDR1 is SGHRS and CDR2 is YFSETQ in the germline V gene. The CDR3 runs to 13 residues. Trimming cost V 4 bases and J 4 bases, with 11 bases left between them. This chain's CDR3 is CASSATIPETQYF. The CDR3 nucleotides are TGCGCCAGCAGCGCTACCATTCCAGAGACCCAGTACTTC.

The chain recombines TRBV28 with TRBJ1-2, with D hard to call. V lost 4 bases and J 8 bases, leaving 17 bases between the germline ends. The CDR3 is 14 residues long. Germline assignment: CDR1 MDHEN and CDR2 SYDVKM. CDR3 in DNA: TGTGCCAGCAGTTACGCGTCCTTCTCGGGGGGCTACACCTTC. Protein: CASSYASFSGGYTF.

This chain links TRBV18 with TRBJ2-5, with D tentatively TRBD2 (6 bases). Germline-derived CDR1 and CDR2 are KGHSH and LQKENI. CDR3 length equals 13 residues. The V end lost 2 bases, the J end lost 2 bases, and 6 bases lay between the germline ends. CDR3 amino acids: CASSPGGQETQYF. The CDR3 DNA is TGTGCCAGCTCACCAGGGGGGCAAGAGACCCAGTACTTC.

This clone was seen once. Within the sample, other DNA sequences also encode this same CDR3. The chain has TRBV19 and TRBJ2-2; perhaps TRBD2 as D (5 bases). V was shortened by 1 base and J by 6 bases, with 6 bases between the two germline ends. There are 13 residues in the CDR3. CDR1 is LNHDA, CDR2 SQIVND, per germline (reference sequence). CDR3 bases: TGTGCCAGTAGTATAGGGGGAGCCGGGGAGCTGTTTTTT. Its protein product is CASSIGGAGELFF.

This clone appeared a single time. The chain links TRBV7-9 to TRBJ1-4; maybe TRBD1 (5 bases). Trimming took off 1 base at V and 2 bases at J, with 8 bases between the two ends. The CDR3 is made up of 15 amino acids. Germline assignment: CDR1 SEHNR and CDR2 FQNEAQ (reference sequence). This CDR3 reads CASSLDQGTNEKLFF. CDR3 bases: TGTGCCAGCAGCTTAGACCAGGGTACTAATGAAAAACTGTTTTTT.